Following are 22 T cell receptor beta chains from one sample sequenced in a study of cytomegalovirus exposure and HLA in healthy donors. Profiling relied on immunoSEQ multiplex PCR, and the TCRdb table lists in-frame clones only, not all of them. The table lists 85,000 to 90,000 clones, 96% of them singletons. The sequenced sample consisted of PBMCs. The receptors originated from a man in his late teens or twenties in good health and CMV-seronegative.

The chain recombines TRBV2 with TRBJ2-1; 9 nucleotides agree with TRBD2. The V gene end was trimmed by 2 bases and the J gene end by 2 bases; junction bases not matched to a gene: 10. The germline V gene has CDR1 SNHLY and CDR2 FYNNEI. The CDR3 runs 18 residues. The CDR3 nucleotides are TGTGCCAGCAGTGAACCCCTTGTGACTAGCGGAGCCTACAATGAGCAGTTCTTC. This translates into CASSEPLVTSGAYNEQFF. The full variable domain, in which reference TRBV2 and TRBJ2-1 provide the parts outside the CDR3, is EPEVTQTPSHQVTQMGQEVILRCVPISNHLYFYWYRQILGQKVEFLVSFYNNEISEKSEIFDDQFSVERPDGSNFTLKIRSTKLEDSAMYFCASSEPLVTSGAYNEQFFGPGTRLTVL.

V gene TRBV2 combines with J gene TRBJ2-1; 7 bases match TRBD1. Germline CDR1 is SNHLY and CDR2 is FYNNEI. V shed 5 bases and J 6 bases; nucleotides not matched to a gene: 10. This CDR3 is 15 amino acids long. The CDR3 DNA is TGTGCCAGCAGTTTAGACAGGGTCACAGCCAATGAGCAGTTCTTC. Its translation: CASSLDRVTANEQFF.

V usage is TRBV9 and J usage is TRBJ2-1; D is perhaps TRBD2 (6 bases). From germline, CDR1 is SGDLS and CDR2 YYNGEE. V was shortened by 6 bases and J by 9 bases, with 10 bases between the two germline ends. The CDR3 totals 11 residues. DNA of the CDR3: TGTGCCAGCACCGCCGGGGGTGAGCAGTTCTTC. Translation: CASTAGGEQFF.

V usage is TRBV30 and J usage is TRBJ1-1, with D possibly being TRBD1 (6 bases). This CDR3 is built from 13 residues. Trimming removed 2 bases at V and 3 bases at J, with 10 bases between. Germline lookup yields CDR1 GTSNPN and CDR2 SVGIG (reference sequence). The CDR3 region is CAWSHRVDTEAFF. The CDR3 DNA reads TGTGCCTGGAGTCACAGGGTAGACACTGAAGCTTTCTTT.

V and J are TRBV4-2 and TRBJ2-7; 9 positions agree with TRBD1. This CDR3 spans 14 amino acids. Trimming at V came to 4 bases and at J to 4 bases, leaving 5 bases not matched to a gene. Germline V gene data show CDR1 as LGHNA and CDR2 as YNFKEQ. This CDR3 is CASSPRDRDYEQYF. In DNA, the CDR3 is TGTGCCAGCAGCCCCCGGGACAGGGATTACGAGCAGTACTTC.

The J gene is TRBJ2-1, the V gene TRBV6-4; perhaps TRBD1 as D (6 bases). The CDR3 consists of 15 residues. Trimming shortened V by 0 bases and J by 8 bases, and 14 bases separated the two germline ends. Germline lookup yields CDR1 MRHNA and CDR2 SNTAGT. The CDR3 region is CASSDSNRESDEQFF. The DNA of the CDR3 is TGTGCCAGCAGTGACTCTAACAGGGAGTCCGATGAGCAGTTCTTC.

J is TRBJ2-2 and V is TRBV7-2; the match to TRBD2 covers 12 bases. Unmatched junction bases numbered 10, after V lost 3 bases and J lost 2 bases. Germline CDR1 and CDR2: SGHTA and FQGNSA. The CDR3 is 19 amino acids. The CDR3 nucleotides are TGTGCCAGCAGCTTTGACCGACTAGCGGGAGTGGCAAACACCGGGGAGCTGTTTTTT. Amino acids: CASSFDRLAGVANTGELFF.

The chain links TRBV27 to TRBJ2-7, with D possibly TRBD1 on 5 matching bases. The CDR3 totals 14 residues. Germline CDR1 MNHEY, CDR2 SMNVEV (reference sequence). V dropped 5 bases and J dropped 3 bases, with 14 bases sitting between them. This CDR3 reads CASSPRRENYEQYF. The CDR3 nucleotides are TGTGCCAGCAGTCCCCGCAGGGAAAACTACGAGCAGTACTTC.

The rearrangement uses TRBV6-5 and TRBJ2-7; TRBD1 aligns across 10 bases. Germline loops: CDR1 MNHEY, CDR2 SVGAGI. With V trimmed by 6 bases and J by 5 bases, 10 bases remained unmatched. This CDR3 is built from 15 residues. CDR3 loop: CASREGQGTAHEQYV. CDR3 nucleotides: TGTGCCAGCAGGGAGGGACAGGGGACGGCCCACGAGCAGTACGTC.

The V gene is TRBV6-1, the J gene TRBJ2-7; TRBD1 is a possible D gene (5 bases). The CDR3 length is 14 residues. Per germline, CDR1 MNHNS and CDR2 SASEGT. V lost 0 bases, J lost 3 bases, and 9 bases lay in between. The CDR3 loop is CASSEAGHLYEQYV. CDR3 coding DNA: TGTGCCAGCAGTGAAGCAGGACACCTCTACGAGCAGTACGTC.

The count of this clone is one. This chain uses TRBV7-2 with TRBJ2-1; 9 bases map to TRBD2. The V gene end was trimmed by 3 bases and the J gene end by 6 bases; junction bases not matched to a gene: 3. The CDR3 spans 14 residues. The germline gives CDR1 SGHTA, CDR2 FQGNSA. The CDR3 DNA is TGTGCCAGCAGCTTTCGTAGCGGGGGCAATGAGCAGTTCTTC. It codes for CASSFRSGGNEQFF.

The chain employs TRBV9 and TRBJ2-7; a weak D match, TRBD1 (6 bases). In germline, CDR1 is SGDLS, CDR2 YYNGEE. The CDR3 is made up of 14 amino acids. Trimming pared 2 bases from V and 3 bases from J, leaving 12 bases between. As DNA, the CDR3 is TGTGCCAGCAGCGTCGGGACAAGCCTCTACGAGCAGTACTTC. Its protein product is CASSVGTSLYEQYF.

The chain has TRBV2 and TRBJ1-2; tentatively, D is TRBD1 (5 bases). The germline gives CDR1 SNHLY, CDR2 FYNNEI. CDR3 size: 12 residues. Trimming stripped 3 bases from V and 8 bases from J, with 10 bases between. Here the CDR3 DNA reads TGTGCCAGCAGTGATGTCGGGGGGGGCTACACCTTC. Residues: CASSDVGGGYTF.

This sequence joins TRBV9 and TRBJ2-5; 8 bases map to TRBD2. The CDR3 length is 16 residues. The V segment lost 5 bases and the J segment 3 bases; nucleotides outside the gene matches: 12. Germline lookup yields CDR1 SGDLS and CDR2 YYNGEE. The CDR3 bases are TGTGCCAGCAGTATCGTGGGAGGGCGGGGGGAAGAGACCCAGTACTTC. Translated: CASSIVGGRGEETQYF. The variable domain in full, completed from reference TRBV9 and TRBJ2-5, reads DSGVTQTPKHLITATGQRVTLRCSPRSGDLSVYWYQQSLDQGLQFLIQYYNGEERAKGNILERFSAQQFPDLHSELNLSSLELGDSALYFCASSIVGGRGEETQYFGPGTRLLVL.

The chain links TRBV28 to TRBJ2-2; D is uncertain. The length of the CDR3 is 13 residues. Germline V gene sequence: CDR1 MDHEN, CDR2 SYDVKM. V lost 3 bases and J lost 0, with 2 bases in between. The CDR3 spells CASSFSNTGELFF. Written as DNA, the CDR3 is TGTGCCAGCAGTTTCTCGAACACCGGGGAGCTGTTTTTT.

CDR3 in amino acids: CASSYTGTGDLNIQYF. The CDR3 DNA reads TGTGCCAGCAGCTACACCGGGACTGGAGACTTAAACATTCAGTACTTC. The chain recombines TRBV5-6 with TRBJ2-4; tentatively, D is TRBD2 (6 bases). CDR3 size: 16 residues. Germline V gene data show CDR1 as SGHDT and CDR2 as YYEEEE. V dropped 3 bases and J dropped 6 bases, with 19 bases sitting between them. Full variable domain (remainder filled in from reference TRBV5-6 and TRBJ2-4): DAGVTQSPTHLIKTRGQQVTLRCSPKSGHDTVSWYQQALGQGPQFIFQYYEEEERQRGNFPDRFSGHQFPNYSSELNVNALLLGDSALYLCASSYTGTGDLNIQYFGAGTRLSVL.

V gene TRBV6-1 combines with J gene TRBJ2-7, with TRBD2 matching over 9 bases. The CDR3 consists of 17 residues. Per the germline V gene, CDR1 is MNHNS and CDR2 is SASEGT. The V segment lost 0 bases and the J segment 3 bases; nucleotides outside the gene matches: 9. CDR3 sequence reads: CASSEALPSGIIYEQYV. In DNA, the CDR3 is TGTGCCAGCAGTGAAGCGCTCCCTAGCGGGATTATCTACGAGCAGTACGTC.

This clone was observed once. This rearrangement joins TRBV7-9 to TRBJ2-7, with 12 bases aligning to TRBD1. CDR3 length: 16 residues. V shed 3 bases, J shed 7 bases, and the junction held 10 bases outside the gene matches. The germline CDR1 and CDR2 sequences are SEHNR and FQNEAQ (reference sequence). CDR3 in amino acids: CASSFFVGQGALEQYF. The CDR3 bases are TGTGCCAGCAGCTTTTTTGTGGGACAGGGGGCTTTAGAGCAGTACTTC. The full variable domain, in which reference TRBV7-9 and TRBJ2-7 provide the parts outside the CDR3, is DTGVSQNPRHKITKRGQNVTFRCDPISEHNRLYWYRQTLGQGPEFLTYFQNEAQLEKSRLLSDRFSAERPKGSFSTLEIQRTEQGDSAMYLCASSFFVGQGALEQYFGPGTRLTVT.

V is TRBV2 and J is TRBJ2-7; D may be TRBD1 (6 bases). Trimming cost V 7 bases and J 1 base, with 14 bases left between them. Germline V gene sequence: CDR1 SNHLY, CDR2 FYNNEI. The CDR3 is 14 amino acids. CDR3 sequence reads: CASISDRTSYEQYV. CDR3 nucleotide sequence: TGTGCCAGCATCTCCGACAGGACGTCCTACGAGCAGTACGTC.

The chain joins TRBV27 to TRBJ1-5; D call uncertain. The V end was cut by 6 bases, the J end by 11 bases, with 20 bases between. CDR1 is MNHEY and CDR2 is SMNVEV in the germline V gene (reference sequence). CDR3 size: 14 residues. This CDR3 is CASSHASPPMAQHF. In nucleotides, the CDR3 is TGTGCCAGCAGCCACGCGAGCCCGCCCATGGCCCAGCATTTT.

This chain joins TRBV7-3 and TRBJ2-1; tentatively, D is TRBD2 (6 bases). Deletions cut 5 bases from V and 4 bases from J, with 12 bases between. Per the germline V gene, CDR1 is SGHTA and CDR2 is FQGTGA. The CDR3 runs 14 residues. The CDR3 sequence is CASSPGRTYNEQFF. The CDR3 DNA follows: TGTGCCAGCAGCCCCGGGAGAACTTACAATGAGCAGTTCTTC.

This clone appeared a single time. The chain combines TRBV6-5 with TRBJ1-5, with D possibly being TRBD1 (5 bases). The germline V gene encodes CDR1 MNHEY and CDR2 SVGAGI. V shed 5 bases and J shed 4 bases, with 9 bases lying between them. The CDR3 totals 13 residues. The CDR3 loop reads CASSITGNQPQHF. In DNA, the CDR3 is TGTGCCAGCAGTATCACAGGAAATCAGCCCCAGCATTTT.